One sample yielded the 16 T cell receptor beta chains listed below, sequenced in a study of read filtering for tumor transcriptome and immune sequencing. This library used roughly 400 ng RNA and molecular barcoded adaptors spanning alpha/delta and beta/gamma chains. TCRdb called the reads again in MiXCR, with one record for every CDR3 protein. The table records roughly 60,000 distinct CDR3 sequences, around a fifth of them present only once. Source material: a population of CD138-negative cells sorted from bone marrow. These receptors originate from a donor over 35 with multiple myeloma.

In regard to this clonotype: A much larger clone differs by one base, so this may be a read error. The CDR3 sequence: CASSLATEETQYF. CDR3 nucleotide sequence: TGTGCCAGCAGCTTAGCGACCGAGGAGACCCAGTACTTC. This sequence joins TRBV7-3 and TRBJ2-5, with D unresolved. Germline values: CDR1 SGHTA, CDR2 FQGTGA. V lost 2 bases to trimming and J lost 5 bases, with 9 bases between them. The CDR3 totals 13 residues.

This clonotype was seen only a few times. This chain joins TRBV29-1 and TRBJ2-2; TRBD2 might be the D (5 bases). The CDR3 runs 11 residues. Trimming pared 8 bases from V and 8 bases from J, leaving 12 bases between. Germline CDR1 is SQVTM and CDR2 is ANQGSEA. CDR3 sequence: CSLRVGGELFF. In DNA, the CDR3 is TGCAGCCTGAGGGTAGGAGGGGAGCTGTTTTTT.

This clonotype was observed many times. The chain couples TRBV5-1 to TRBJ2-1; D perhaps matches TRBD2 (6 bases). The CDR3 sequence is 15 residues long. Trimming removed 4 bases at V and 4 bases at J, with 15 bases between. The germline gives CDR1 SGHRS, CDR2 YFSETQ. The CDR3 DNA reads TGCGCCAGCAGCGACCGGCCGGAGGGTTACAATGAGCAGTTCTTC. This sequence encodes CASSDRPEGYNEQFF.

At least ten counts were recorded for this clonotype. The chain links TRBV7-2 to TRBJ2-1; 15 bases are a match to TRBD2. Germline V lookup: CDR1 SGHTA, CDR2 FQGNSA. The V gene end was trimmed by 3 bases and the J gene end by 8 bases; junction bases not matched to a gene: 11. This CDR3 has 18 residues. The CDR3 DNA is TGTGCCAGCAGCTTTGGGACTAGCGGGAGGCGGGTCGGGCATGAGCAGTTCTTC. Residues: CASSFGTSGRRVGHEQFF.

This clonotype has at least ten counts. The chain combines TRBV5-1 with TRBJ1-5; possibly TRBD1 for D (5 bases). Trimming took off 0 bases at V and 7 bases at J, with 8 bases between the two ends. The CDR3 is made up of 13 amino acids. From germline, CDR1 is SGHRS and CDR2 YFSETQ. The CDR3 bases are TGCGCCAGCAGCTTGGGCAGGGACCAGCCCCAGCATTTT. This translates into CASSLGRDQPQHF.

The CDR3 bases are TGTGCCAGCAGCCAATCTGGGACTAGCGTCACAGATACGCAGTATTTT. Protein: CASSQSGTSVTDTQYF. V is TRBV3-1 and J is TRBJ2-3, with 10 positions matching TRBD2. The V gene end was trimmed by 2 bases and the J gene end by 2 bases; junction bases not matched to a gene: 4. This CDR3 is built from 16 residues. Germline assignment: CDR1 LGHDT and CDR2 YNNKEL (reference sequence).

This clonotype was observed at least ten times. The CDR3 sequence: CASSYSRRVGNEQFF. In DNA, the CDR3 is TGTGCCAGCAGTTACTCGAGAAGGGTTGGCAATGAGCAGTTCTTC. The rearrangement links TRBV6-2 or TRBV6-3 to TRBJ2-1, with D hard to call. V gave up 0 bases and J gave up 6 bases, with 12 bases separating them. This CDR3 has 15 amino acids. Germline CDR1 reads MNHEY; CDR2 reads SVGEGT.

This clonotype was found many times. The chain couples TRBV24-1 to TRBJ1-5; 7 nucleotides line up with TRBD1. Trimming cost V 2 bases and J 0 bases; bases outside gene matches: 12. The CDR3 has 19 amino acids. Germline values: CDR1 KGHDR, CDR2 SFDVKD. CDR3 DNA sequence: TGTGCCACCAGTGATTCCACCGGGACAGCATTTGGTAGCAATCAGCCCCAGCATTTT. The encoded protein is CATSDSTGTAFGSNQPQHF.

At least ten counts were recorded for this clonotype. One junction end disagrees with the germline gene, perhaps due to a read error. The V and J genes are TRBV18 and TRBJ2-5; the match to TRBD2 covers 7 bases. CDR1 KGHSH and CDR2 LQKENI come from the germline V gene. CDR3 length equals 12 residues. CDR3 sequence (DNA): TGTGCCAGCTCATCCAATCGGGAGGTTTACCTCTTC. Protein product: CASSSNREVYLF.

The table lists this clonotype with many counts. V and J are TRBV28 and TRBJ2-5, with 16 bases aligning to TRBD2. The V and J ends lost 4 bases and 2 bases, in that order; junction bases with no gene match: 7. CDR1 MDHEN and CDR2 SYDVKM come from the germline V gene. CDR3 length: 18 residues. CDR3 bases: TGTGCCAGCAGTTGGCTGGGACTAGCGGGAGGGGGGCAAGAGACCCAGTACTTC. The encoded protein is CASSWLGLAGGGQETQYF.

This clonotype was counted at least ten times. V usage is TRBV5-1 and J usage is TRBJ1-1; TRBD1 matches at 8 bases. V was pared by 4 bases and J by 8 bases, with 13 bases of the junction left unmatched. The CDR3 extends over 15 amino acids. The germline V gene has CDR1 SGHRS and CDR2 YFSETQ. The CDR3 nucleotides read TGCGCCAGCAGCCGGAATCAGGGGGCGCGTCAGGAAGCTTTCTTT. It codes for CASSRNQGARQEAFF. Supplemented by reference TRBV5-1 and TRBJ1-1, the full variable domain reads KAGVTQTPRYLIKTRGQQVTLSCSPISGHRSVSWYQQTPGQGLQFLFEYFSETQRNKGNFPGRFSGRQFSNSRSEMNVSTLELGDSALYLCASSRNQGARQEAFFGQGTRLTVV.

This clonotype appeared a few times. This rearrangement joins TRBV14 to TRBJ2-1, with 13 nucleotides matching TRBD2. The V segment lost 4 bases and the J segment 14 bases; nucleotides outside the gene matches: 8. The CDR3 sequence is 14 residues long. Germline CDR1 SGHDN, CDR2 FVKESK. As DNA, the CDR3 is TGTGCCAGCAGCCTTACTAGCGGGGGGGCCAAGAAGTTCTTC. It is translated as CASSLTSGGAKKFF.

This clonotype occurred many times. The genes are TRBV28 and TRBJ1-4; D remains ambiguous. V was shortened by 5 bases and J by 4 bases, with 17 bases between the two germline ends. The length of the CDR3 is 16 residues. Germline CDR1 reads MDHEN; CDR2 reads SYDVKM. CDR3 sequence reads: CASSPYPGSINEKLFF. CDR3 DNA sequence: TGTGCCAGCAGTCCGTACCCGGGATCCATTAATGAAAAACTGTTTTTT.

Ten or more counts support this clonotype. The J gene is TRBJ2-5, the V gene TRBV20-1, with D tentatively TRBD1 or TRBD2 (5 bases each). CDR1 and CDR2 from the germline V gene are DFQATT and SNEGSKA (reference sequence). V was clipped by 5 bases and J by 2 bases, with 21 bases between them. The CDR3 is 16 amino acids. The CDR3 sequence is CSALGRTRVWQETQYF. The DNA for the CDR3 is TGCAGTGCTTTGGGACGTACCAGGGTATGGCAAGAGACCCAGTACTTC.

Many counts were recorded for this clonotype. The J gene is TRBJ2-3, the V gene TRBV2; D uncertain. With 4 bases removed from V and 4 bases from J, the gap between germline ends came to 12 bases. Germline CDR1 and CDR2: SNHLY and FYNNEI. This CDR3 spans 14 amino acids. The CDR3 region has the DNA TGTGCCAGCAGTGTTTCCACGGTTGCAGATACGCAGTATTTT. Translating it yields CASSVSTVADTQYF.

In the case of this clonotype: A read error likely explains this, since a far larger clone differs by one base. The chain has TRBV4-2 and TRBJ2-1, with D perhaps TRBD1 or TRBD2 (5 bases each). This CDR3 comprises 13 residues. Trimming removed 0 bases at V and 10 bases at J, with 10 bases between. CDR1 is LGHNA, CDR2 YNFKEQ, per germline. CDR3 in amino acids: CASSQDLGDEQFF. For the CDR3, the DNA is TGTGCCAGCAGCCAAGATCTGGGGGACGAGCAGTTCTTC.